One and the same sample provided the 5 T cell receptor beta chains below, sequenced in a study of blood T cell repertoires in COVID-19. Profiled with immunoSEQ multiplex PCR; TCRdb holds only in-frame clones, not every one. The data hold 80,000 to 95,000 clones, with 75% to 90% observed a single time. Sequencing used peripheral blood. These receptors were obtained from a woman aged 65 to 85 with acute or convalescent COVID-19.

The chain uses TRBV6-5 and TRBJ1-5; tentatively, D is TRBD1 (5 bases). CDR1 is MNHEY, CDR2 SVGAGI, per germline. V was shortened by 5 bases and J by 0 bases, with 11 bases between the two germline ends. The CDR3 extends over 15 amino acids. The CDR3: CASSSETVSNQPQHF. The CDR3 DNA sequence: TGTGCCAGCAGTAGTGAGACAGTTAGCAATCAGCCCCAGCATTTT.

There are a few counts of this clone. The chain employs TRBV28 and TRBJ1-2; D unresolved. Trimming stripped 1 base from V and 0 bases from J, with 12 bases between. The CDR3 sequence is 16 residues long. The germline V gene encodes CDR1 MDHEN and CDR2 SYDVKM. The CDR3 DNA reads as TGTGCCAGCAGTTTATTGACCTCACTAGCTAACTATGGCTACACCTTC. Translation: CASSLLTSLANYGYTF.

The rearrangement uses TRBV5-6 and TRBJ1-5; no clear D gene. Germline CDR1 SGHDT, CDR2 YYEEEE. This CDR3 comprises 13 residues. The V gene lost 6 bases and the J gene lost 3 bases, with 10 bases spanning the gap. CDR3 region: CASTLGDNQPQHF. The CDR3 DNA sequence: TGTGCCAGCACCCTGGGAGACAATCAGCCCCAGCATTTT.

The V call is TRBV19, the J call TRBJ1-2; 9 bases are a match to TRBD1. Trimming cost V 5 bases and J 8 bases; bases outside gene matches: 12. The CDR3 runs 15 residues. CDR1 LNHDA and CDR2 SQIVND come from the germline V gene (reference sequence). Here the CDR3 reads CASSPYTGQGIGYTF. CDR3 nucleotide sequence: TGTGCCAGTAGTCCCTACACGGGACAGGGAATAGGCTACACCTTC.

A few counts support this clone. The chain couples TRBV19 to TRBJ1-3, with D unclear. The V end lost 5 bases, the J end lost 0 bases, and 17 bases lay between the germline ends. Germline values: CDR1 LNHDA, CDR2 SQIVND (reference sequence). The CDR3 is 17 amino acids. The CDR3 DNA reads TGTGCCAGTAGTGCCGGGAGGGCGTCGTACTCTGGAAACACCATATATTTT. Amino acids: CASSAGRASYSGNTIYF. Combining the CDR3 with reference TRBV19 and TRBJ1-3 gives the whole variable domain DGGITQSPKYLFRKEGQNVTLSCEQNLNHDAMYWYRQDPGQGLRLIYYSQIVNDFQKGDIAEGYSVSREKKESFPLTVTSAQKNPTAFYLCASSAGRASYSGNTIYFGEGSWLTVV.